The clone carrying this T cell receptor (beta chain) was observed at least ten times. Its specificity is unknown. Amplicons of TCR beta CDR3 were generated from genomic DNA by two-round multiplex PCR. Used in first-round PCR were primers specific to each TRBV and TRBJ gene. MiXCR, applied by TCRdb to the multiplex PCR reads, yields one record per CDR3 protein. The sample lists about 17,000 distinct CDR3 sequences, 17% seen once, with 38% in the top ten. The data stem from a study of prognosis after radiotherapy for stage I lung cancer. The wider study: About seven patients had tumors that were squamous cell carcinoma, and eleven to twelve had adenocarcinoma. Several patients had distant metastases at a median of about seven months after radiotherapy, and fewer than 18 showed no significant progression. It was SBRT that served as radiotherapy, in 3 to 5 fractions with a biologically effective dose of at least 100 Gy.

General study points: Reportedly, TRBV and TRBJ gene usage differed by presence of metastases in patients.

CDR3 length: 19 residues. Germline V gene sequence: CDR1 LNHDA, CDR2 SQIVND (reference sequence). The ends lost 0 bases at V and 1 base at J; junction bases unmatched: 13. The origin of this receptor is a donor over 45 with non-small cell lung cancer. The specimen was PBMCs, collected before or after stereotactic body radiation therapy (not recorded which). This chain uses TRBV19 with TRBJ2-3; 7 bases fit TRBD2. CDR3: CASSIDHLGREWGTDTQYF. DNA of the CDR3: TGTGCCAGTAGTATAGATCACCTTGGGCGGGAGTGGGGCACAGATACGCAGTATTTT.